This T cell receptor (beta chain) was found in a study of regulatory T cells in long-lasting Graves disease. Overall study results and limits: Persistent disease was characterized by preferential usage of TRBV28, TRBJ1-2 and TRBJ2-5.

There are many counts of this clonotype. Its antigen remains unknown. Germline is not matched at one junction end, which may reflect a read error. This CDR3 is 15 amino acids long. Germline values: CDR1 DFQATT, CDR2 SNEGSKA (reference sequence). Arm-PCR with iRepertoire HTBI primers amplified the CDR3 regions for these TCR beta libraries. TCRdb re-derived calls from the multiplex PCR reads in MiXCR, one entry per CDR3 protein. The sample lists under 250,000 distinct CDR3 sequences, 20% occurring once. Time point indicated: newly diagnosed GD, antithyroid drugs for less than 3 months. With RNA extracted from PBMCs as input, the TCR library was made. Criteria from the American Thyroid Association guidelines were applied to diagnose Graves' disease.

This receptor was taken from a female donor with Graves disease. The source was peripheral blood mononuclear cells (PBMCs), collected at new diagnosis, from a patient treated with antithyroid drugs. V usage is TRBV20-1 and J usage is TRBJ2-7; TRBD2 aligns across 10 bases. The CDR3 reads CSARGSSGRIYEQYF. CDR3 coding DNA: TGCAGTGCCAGAGGGTCTAGCGGGAGAATCTACGAGCAGTACTTC.